What follows are 17 T cell receptor beta chains derived from one specimen sequenced in a study of CD8+CD57+ T cells in acquired aplastic anemia. Genomic DNA, the template, was used for profiling of the TCR beta VDJ and CDR3. Using its own MiXCR run on the reads, TCRdb lists one record per CDR3 protein. The sample holds 200,000 to 250,000 distinct CDR3 sequences, 34% seen once. Material: sorted CD4+, CD8+, or CD8+CD57+ T cells (not recorded which) from PBMCs. Receptor source: a human donor in good health, serving as a control.

In the case of this clonotype: The CDR3 ends on some other residue instead of the conserved phenylalanine or tryptophan, so this is likely a read error. The chain links TRBV2 to TRBJ1-3, with TRBD1 identical over 8 bases. From germline, CDR1 is SNHLY and CDR2 FYNNEI. J lost 6 bases, V lost 6 bases, and 13 bases had no gene match. CDR3 length equals 16 residues. CDR3 nucleotides: TGTGCCAGCAGCGAGCCGGGACAGGCGCTAATAAACACCATATATCTT. As protein: CASSEPGQALINTIYL.

Many counts were recorded for this clonotype. The rearrangement uses TRBV24-1 and TRBJ2-5; D gene unclear. CDR1 and CDR2 from the germline V gene are KGHDR and SFDVKD. With 4 bases removed from V and 4 bases from J, the gap between germline ends came to 9 bases. This CDR3 comprises 13 residues. DNA of the CDR3: TGTGCCACCAGTGAGTTTCAAGGAGAGACCCAGTACTTC. It encodes CATSEFQGETQYF.

A note on this clonotype: This may be a read error: a much more frequent sequence differs by one nucleotide. This chain uses TRBV12-3 or TRBV12-4 with TRBJ1-1, with D perhaps matching TRBD1 (6 bases). The CDR3 length is 14 residues. The CDR3, as DNA: TGTGTCAGCAGTTTCTCACAGGGGAACACTGAAGCTTTCTTT. As protein: CVSSFSQGNTEAFF.

This clonotype was recorded at least ten times. The chain joins TRBV7-3 to TRBJ2-1; 7 nucleotides agree with TRBD1. The germline V gene has CDR1 SGHTA and CDR2 FQGTGA. The CDR3 consists of 15 residues. J was trimmed by 5 bases and V by 2 bases; bases with no gene match: 6. The CDR3 protein is CASSLYSQGDNEQFF. The CDR3 DNA reads as TGTGCCAGCAGCTTATATTCCCAGGGGGACAATGAGCAGTTCTTC. Full variable domain (remainder filled in from reference TRBV7-3 and TRBJ2-1): GAGVSQTPSNKVTEKGKYVELRCDPISGHTALYWYRQSLGQGPEFLIYFQGTGAADDSGLPNDRFFAVRPEGSVSTLKIQRTERGDSAVYLCASSLYSQGDNEQFFGPGTRLTVL.

This clonotype showed up just a few times. A much larger clone lies a single base off, so this may be a read error. The CDR3 bases are TGTGCCAGCAGCGCCACTCCGGGACATGGGTTCTACGAGCAGTACTTC. Translating gives CASSATPGHGFYEQYF. The chain uses TRBV7-9 and TRBJ2-7, with D possibly matching TRBD1 (6 bases). The ends were cut back, 5 bases at V and 3 bases at J, with 20 bases in the middle. CDR1 SEHNR and CDR2 FQNEAQ come from the germline V gene (reference sequence). CDR3 size: 16 residues.

Points on this clonotype: At one of its ends the junction is not consistent with the germline gene, which may arise from a read error. V gene TRBV19 combines with J gene TRBJ2-3; the D gene is possibly TRBD2 (6 bases). The germline V gene encodes CDR1 LNHDA and CDR2 SQIVND (reference sequence). The CDR3 consists of 14 residues. This chain's CDR3 is CASSEAGSTDTPYF. The CDR3 DNA is TGTGCCAGTAGTGAAGCGGGTAGCACAGATACGCCGTATTTT.

This sequence joins TRBV5-1 and TRBJ1-4; 9 nucleotides align to TRBD1. The CDR3 contains 16 residues. Losses at the gene ends were 0 bases for V and 8 bases for J; bases not matched to a gene: 8. Germline values: CDR1 SGHRS, CDR2 YFSETQ. CDR3 region: CASSLAGQGLSEKLFF. Written as DNA, the CDR3 is TGCGCCAGCAGCTTGGCGGGACAGGGTTTGAGCGAAAAACTGTTTTTT.

This clonotype was seen repeatedly, ten times or more. The rearrangement uses TRBV5-4 and TRBJ1-6; D possibly corresponds to TRBD1 (5 bases). Trimming removed 0 bases at V and 9 bases at J, with 16 bases between. The CDR3 length is 16 residues. Germline CDR1 reads SGHNT; CDR2 reads YYREEE (reference sequence). This CDR3 reads CASSLGGQGSSSPLHF. Here the CDR3 DNA reads TGTGCCAGCAGCTTGGGGGGTCAGGGATCGAGTTCACCCCTCCACTTT.

This clonotype occurred many times. The CDR3 region is CASKPDPLNTEAFF. The CDR3 region has the DNA TGTGCCAGCAAACCGGACCCCTTGAACACTGAAGCTTTCTTT. The J gene is TRBJ1-1, the V gene TRBV7-3, with D uncertain. The length of the CDR3 is 14 residues. The germline gives CDR1 SGHTA, CDR2 FQGTGA. V lost 7 bases to trimming and J lost 0 bases, with 12 bases between them. The full variable domain, rest sourced from reference TRBV7-3 and TRBJ1-1, is GAGVSQTPSNKVTEKGKYVELRCDPISGHTALYWYRQSLGQGPEFLIYFQGTGAADDSGLPNDRFFAVRPEGSVSTLKIQRTERGDSAVYLCASKPDPLNTEAFFGQGTRLTVV.

The count of this clonotype is one. A junction end diverges from the germline sequence, so it may reflect a read error. The rearrangement uses TRBV29-1 and TRBJ1-4, with D uncertain. Germline values: CDR1 SQVTM, CDR2 ANQGSEA. CDR3 length: 12 residues. The CDR3 protein is CSVASGDEKPSF. The CDR3 bases are TGCAGCGTTGCTTCGGGAGACGAAAAACCGTCTTTT.

The rearrangement joins TRBV20-1 to TRBJ2-5; D gene uncertain. Germline lookup yields CDR1 DFQATT and CDR2 SNEGSKA (reference sequence). The CDR3 has 15 amino acids. Trimming pared 0 bases from V and 2 bases from J, leaving 13 bases between. Here the CDR3 DNA reads TGCAGTGCTAGAGATTATAGCAAACAGCAAGAGACCCAGTACTTC. Amino acids: CSARDYSKQQETQYF.

This clonotype was counted at least ten times. The genes are TRBV6-1 and TRBJ1-2; D is uncertain. The V end lost 3 bases, the J end lost 5 bases, and 13 bases lay between the germline ends. Germline CDR1 is MNHNS and CDR2 is SASEGT. CDR3 length: 14 residues. DNA of the CDR3: TGTGCCAGCAGTGACGGTTTAGCGGGTTATGGCTACACCTTC. Translated: CASSDGLAGYGYTF.

This clonotype was seen at least ten times. The chain has TRBV7-9 and TRBJ2-7; no reliable D call. The CDR3 contains 14 residues. V was shortened by 4 bases and J by 6 bases, with 16 bases between the two germline ends. Per germline, CDR1 SEHNR and CDR2 FQNEAQ (reference sequence). The CDR3 nucleotides are TGTGCCAGCAGCTACCCCTACCCTTTGGGCGAGCAGTACTTC. This sequence encodes CASSYPYPLGEQYF.

A word on this clonotype: Given a much more abundant clone one base away, this may be a read error. The chain joins TRBV20-1 to TRBJ2-1; D is perhaps TRBD2 (6 bases). The CDR3 runs 15 residues. Trimming cost V 5 bases and J 9 bases, with 23 bases left between them. Germline loops: CDR1 DFQATT, CDR2 SNEGSKA (reference sequence). The CDR3 is CSASVPGERVSEQFF. The CDR3 DNA reads as TGCAGTGCTTCGGTCCCGGGGGAGAGGGTTAGTGAGCAGTTCTTC.

This clonotype showed up just a few times. The chain couples TRBV7-8 to TRBJ2-7; tentative D call: TRBD2 (6 bases). Germline CDR1 is SGHVS and CDR2 is FQNEAQ. This CDR3 region has 18 residues. Between the trimmed V and J ends, which lost 6 bases and 4 bases, there was a span of 28 bases. The chain's CDR3 is CASSRGLVGFGSGYEQYF. The CDR3 nucleotides read TGTGCCAGCAGTCGAGGACTTGTGGGGTTCGGGAGCGGATACGAGCAGTACTTC.

This clonotype has just a few counts. CDR3 sequence reads: CSVGGWEKLFF. CDR3 coding DNA: TGCAGTGTAGGGGGTTGGGAAAAACTGTTTTTT. This sequence joins TRBV20-1 and TRBJ1-4; possibly TRBD1 for D (6 bases). Germline V gene lookup returns CDR1 DFQATT and CDR2 SNEGSKA (reference sequence). Trimming removed 7 bases at V and 8 bases at J, with 11 bases between. This CDR3 contains 11 residues.

The sample holds one count of this clonotype. Germline is not matched at one junction end, which may reflect a read error. V is TRBV15 and J is TRBJ1-2; TRBD1 aligns across 7 bases. This CDR3 contains 16 residues. Germline V gene lookup returns CDR1 LNHNV and CDR2 YYDKDF (reference sequence). The CDR3 region has the DNA TGCGCCACCTGCAGTGCCGACGGGACAGCCTCCTATGGCTACACCTTC. This translates into CATCSADGTASYGYTF.